Listed below are T cell receptor beta chains from one sample, sequenced in a study of blood T cell repertoires in COVID-19. Sequenced by immunoSEQ multiplex PCR; TCRdb stores in-frame clones only, minus some. The sample carries over 140,000 clones, around 82% recorded once. Specimen: peripheral blood. The receptor set was obtained from a woman aged 60-70 years with acute or convalescent COVID-19. The CDR3 runs from the conserved cysteine through the conserved F or W. For some rows the clone size is stated as once, few or many, or as a class when expanded; others skip it.

V gene,J gene,clone size,CDR3 protein
TRBV18,TRBJ2-2,few,CASSPPTGNGGELFF
TRBV27,TRBJ2-5,-,CASSGGRDRGAQWETQYF
TRBV18,TRBJ2-2,few,CASSPLVAGATGELFF
TRBV7-2,TRBJ2-7,-,CASSLSRVEQYF
TRBV4-3,TRBJ2-5,-,CASSQAGGRAVGETQYF
TRBV19,TRBJ2-1,once,CASSPRTSGRATDEQFF
TRBV7-2,TRBJ1-1,-,CASSTGTGDTEAFF
TRBV6-5,TRBJ1-1,-,CASSKLTGGTEAFF
TRBV27,TRBJ2-7,-,CASGPGTPYEQYF
TRBV27,TRBJ1-2,-,CASSLTGWRDRENYGYTF
TRBV12-3/TRBV12-4,TRBJ1-5,-,CASTTGGKPQHF
TRBV11-2,TRBJ1-5,once,CASSLDYISPQHF
TRBV11-3,TRBJ2-5,-,CASSFDRGLGETQYF
TRBV7-2,TRBJ1-6,-,CASSLGDRNNSPLHF
TRBV5-1,TRBJ2-3,-,CASSSSPRQGAGVDTQYF
TRBV5-4,TRBJ1-2,-,CASSFNQGSNGYTF
TRBV5-1,TRBJ1-1,-,CASSPHPGQGRGAEAFF
TRBV27,TRBJ2-1,-,CASSGGLAGVHEQFF
TRBV9,TRBJ2-3,-,CASSVGGAPGDTQYF
TRBV19,TRBJ2-2,-,CASKGTGDTGELFF